This TCR beta chain was identified in a study of T-cell reconstitution after alpha-beta-depleted transplantation in children. The study's findings and limits: T-cell counts and diversity at one year post-transplant came mainly from newly produced T cells.

The CDR3 is 14 amino acids. V shed 3 bases and J 6 bases; nucleotides not matched to a gene: 3. CDR1 SEHNR and CDR2 FQNEAQ come from the germline V gene (reference sequence). Library preparation (for TCRbeta) was performed with unique molecular identifiers. TCRdb used MiXCR to reprocess the PCR reads, holding one entry per CDR3 protein. This table has a few hundred thousand distinct CDR3 sequences, 20% to 30% appearing once. With respect to this clonotype: Its target is unknown.

The origin of this receptor is a boy under three years old with Wiskott-Aldrich syndrome, due to receive a stem cell transplant. Sequences were derived from PBMCs, sampled before TCRalphabeta/CD19-depleted stem cell transplant. This chain uses TRBV7-9 with TRBJ2-7; 12 bases fit TRBD2. CDR3 in amino acids: CASSFLAGGREQYF. CDR3 DNA sequence: TGTGCCAGCAGCTTTCTAGCGGGAGGGCGCGAGCAGTACTTC. The full variable domain, rest sourced from reference TRBV7-9 and TRBJ2-7, is DTGVSQNPRHKITKRGQNVTFRCDPISEHNRLYWYRQTLGQGPEFLTYFQNEAQLEKSRLLSDRFSAERPKGSFSTLEIQRTEQGDSAMYLCASSFLAGGREQYFGPGTRLTVT.